Below are 5 T cell receptor beta chains sequenced from a single sample in a study of long-term antiretroviral therapy in people with HIV. The assay, immunoSEQ v3.0, was run at survey level. Sequencing used immunoSEQ multiplex PCR; TCRdb keeps in-frame clones, though not all of them. Of fewer than 20,000 clones in the sample, about 80% were seen once. Source: unsorted PBMCs, taken 0.3 years before starting antiretroviral therapy. These receptor sequences come from a man aged 45 to 65 with HIV.

With respect to this clone: Different DNA sequences within this sample yield the same CDR3. V gene TRBV19 combines with J gene TRBJ2-3; no firm D call. The CDR3 is made up of 15 amino acids. Trimming stripped 0 bases from V and 2 bases from J, with 9 bases between. The germline CDR1 and CDR2 sequences are LNHDA and SQIVND (reference sequence). Here the CDR3 DNA reads TGTGCCAGTAGTATAGACAGGAAATCCACAGATACGCAGTATTTT. Amino acid sequence: CASSIDRKSTDTQYF.

This clone was seen just once. The chain uses TRBV27 and TRBJ2-1; D is unclear. Germline V gene lookup returns CDR1 MNHEY and CDR2 SMNVEV (reference sequence). The germline V and J ends were trimmed by 0 bases and 0 bases, with 9 bases remaining between them. CDR3 length equals 16 residues. In nucleotides, the CDR3 is TGTGCCAGCAGTTTATCGGACGCATTCTCCTACAATGAGCAGTTCTTC. Encoded protein: CASSLSDAFSYNEQFF.

The chain employs TRBV6-1 and TRBJ2-5; 7 bases are a match to TRBD1. Germline-derived CDR1 and CDR2 are MNHNS and SASEGT. The CDR3 consists of 12 residues. The J segment lost 10 bases and the V segment lost 10 bases, leaving 12 bases of the junction unmatched. In DNA form, the CDR3 reads TGTGCCACCGAAGGACAGGTTGGGGACCAGTACTTC. It encodes CATEGQVGDQYF.

V is TRBV27 and J is TRBJ1-2; 9 bases fit TRBD1. The CDR3 has 13 amino acids. Germline CDR1 is MNHEY and CDR2 is SMNVEV (reference sequence). J was trimmed by 7 bases and V by 6 bases; bases with no gene match: 6. The CDR3 loop reads CASSPGQGLGYTF. CDR3 sequence (DNA): TGTGCCAGCAGCCCGGGACAGGGTCTTGGCTACACCTTC.

The chain joins TRBV2 to TRBJ2-5; 9 bases align to TRBD1. Germline CDR1 SNHLY, CDR2 FYNNEI. V gave up 6 bases and J gave up 2 bases; unmatched junction bases: 4. The CDR3 is 14 amino acids. CDR3 residues: CASSGQGRQETQYF. The DNA for the CDR3 is TGTGCCAGCAGCGGACAGGGGCGACAAGAGACCCAGTACTTC.